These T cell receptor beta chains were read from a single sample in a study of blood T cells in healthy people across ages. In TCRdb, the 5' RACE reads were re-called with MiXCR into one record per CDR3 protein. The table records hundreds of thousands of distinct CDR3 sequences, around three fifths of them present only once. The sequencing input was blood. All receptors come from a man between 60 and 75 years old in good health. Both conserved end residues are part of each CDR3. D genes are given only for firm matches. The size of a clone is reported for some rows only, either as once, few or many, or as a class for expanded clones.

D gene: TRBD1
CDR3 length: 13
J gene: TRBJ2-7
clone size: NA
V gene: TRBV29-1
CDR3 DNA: TGCAGCGTTAATTGGCAGGGGGCATACGAGCAGTACTTC
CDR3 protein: CSVNWQGAYEQYF

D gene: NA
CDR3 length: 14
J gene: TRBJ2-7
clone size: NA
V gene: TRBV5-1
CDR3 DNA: TGCGCCAGCAGCTTGACAGCGAGCTCCTACGAGCAGTACTTC
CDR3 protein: CASSLTASSYEQYF

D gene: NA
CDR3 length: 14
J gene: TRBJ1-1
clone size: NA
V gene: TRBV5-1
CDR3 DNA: TGCGCCAGCAGCTTGGGAGGGTTGGACACTGAAGCTTTCTTT
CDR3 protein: CASSLGGLDTEAFF

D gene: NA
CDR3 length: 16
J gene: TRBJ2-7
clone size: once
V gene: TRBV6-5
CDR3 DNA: TGTGCCAGCGGGCAAACCTCGGCAGGTAGTTACTACGAGCAGTACTTC
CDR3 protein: CASGQTSAGSYYEQYF

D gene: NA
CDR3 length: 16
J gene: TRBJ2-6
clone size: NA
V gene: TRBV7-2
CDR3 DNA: TGTGCCAGCAGCCTTAGTATCGGGCCTGGGGCCAACGTCCTGACTTTC
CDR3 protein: CASSLSIGPGANVLTF

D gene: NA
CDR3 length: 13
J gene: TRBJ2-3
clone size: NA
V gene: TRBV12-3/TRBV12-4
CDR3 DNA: TGTGCCAGCAGTATATTTAGGACAGATACGCAGTATTTT
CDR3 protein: CASSIFRTDTQYF

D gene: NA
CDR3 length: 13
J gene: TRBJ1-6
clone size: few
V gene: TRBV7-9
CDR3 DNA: TGTGCCAGCAGAGAAGGGATTAATTCACCCCTCCACTTT
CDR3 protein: CASREGINSPLHF

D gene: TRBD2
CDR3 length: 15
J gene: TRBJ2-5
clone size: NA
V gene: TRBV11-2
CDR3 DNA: TGTGCCAGCAGCCCTTCGGGGGGGCCGGTGGAGACCCAGTACTTC
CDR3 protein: CASSPSGGPVETQYF

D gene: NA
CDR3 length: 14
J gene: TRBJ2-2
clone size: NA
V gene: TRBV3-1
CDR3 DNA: TGTGCCAGCAGCCGCCCCAGTCGAACCGGGGAGCTGTTTTTT
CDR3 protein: CASSRPSRTGELFF

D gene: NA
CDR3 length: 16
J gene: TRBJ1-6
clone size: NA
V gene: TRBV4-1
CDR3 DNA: TGCGCCAGCAGCCACGCCAAGGAACAGCATAATTCACCCCTCCACTTT
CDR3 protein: CASSHAKEQHNSPLHF

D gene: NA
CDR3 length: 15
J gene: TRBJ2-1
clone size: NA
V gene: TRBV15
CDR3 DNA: TGTGCCACCAGCAGAGATATCGGGTCCCACAATGAGCAGTTCTTC
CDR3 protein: CATSRDIGSHNEQFF

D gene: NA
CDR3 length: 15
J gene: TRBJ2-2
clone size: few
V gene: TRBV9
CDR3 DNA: TGTGCCAGCAGCGTAGCTAGCCCAGACACCGGGGAGCTGTTTTTT
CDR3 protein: CASSVASPDTGELFF

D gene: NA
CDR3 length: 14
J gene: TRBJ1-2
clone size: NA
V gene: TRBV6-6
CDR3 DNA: TGTGCCAGCACGCCAGATGGGTCGCCCTATGGCTACACCTTC
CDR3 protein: CASTPDGSPYGYTF

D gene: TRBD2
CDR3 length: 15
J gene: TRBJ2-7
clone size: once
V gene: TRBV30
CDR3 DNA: TGTGCCTGGAGTCGGTCTAGCGGGAGTTCCTACGAGCAGTACTTC
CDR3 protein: CAWSRSSGSSYEQYF

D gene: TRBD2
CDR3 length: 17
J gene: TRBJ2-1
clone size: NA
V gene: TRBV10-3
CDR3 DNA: TGTGCCATCAGTGAGTCGAGCGGGGCCCAGTCCTGCAATGAGCAGTTCTTC
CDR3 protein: CAISESSGAQSCNEQFF

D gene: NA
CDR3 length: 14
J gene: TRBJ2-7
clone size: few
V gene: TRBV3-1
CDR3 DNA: TGTGCCAGCAGCCAAGGCAGCAACTATTTGGAGCAGTACTTC
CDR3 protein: CASSQGSNYLEQYF